These 5 T cell receptor beta chains were sequenced from one sample in a study of T-cell memory formation after mild COVID-19 (dated by TCRdb to the early 2020s). Library method: 5' RACE. Instrument used: Illumina NovaSeq 6000. TCRdb trimmed the raw reads at Q25, called clones with MiXCR and kept productive beta chains. Entries are consolidated by CDR3 protein sequence, retaining the most common genes and DNA. Counted in this sample were 130,000 to 150,000 distinct CDR3 sequences; 15% to 20% of them appeared once. Of the sample, about 2% falls within the top ten clones. The sample taken for sequencing was PBMCs or a T cell subset sorted from them (not recorded which). The receptors come from an adult woman who had mild COVID-19 (a few samples of this study predate the infection). The sample titles of this study are shuffled in the database, so cell type and time point are left out; the donor was told from shared clones.

The gene calls are TRBV7-2 and TRBJ2-3; unclear D gene. This CDR3 has 15 residues. Trimming took off 1 base at V and 2 bases at J, with 10 bases between the two ends. Germline values: CDR1 SGHTA, CDR2 FQGNSA. The CDR3 nucleotides read TGTGCCAGCAGCTTAGGCTCGAGCGCCACAGATACGCAGTATTTT. Translating it yields CASSLGSSATDTQYF.

The chain employs TRBV20-1 and TRBJ2-2; D remains unclear. The CDR3 sequence is 17 residues long. V shed 0 bases and J shed 3 bases, with 17 bases lying between them. Germline V lookup: CDR1 DFQATT, CDR2 SNEGSKA (reference sequence). The CDR3 reads CSARDGSQPRDTGELFF. The CDR3, as DNA: TGCAGTGCTAGAGATGGCTCCCAACCTAGGGACACCGGGGAGCTGTTTTTT.

This clonotype came up a few times. The chain uses TRBV6-2 or TRBV6-3 and TRBJ2-1, with D tentatively TRBD1 or TRBD2 (5 bases each). V was trimmed by 5 bases and J by 10 bases, leaving 12 bases between them. The CDR3 runs 12 residues. Germline V gives CDR1 MNHEY, CDR2 SVGEGT. The CDR3 DNA reads as TGTGCCAGCAGTCTTAATTGGGGGGAGCAGTTCTTC. Translated, it gives CASSLNWGEQFF.

This clonotype was seen many times. The rearrangement links TRBV7-2 to TRBJ2-5; TRBD2 aligns across 11 bases. V gave up 1 base and J gave up 1 base; unmatched junction bases: 5. The germline gives CDR1 SGHTA, CDR2 FQGNSA. CDR3 size: 17 residues. As DNA, the CDR3 is TGTGCCAGCAGCTTAGGTCGACTAGCGGGGTCCCAAGAGACCCAGTACTTC. Its translation is CASSLGRLAGSQETQYF.

This clonotype appeared a few times. V is TRBV4-1 and J is TRBJ1-2, with 11 bases aligning to TRBD1. Germline assignment: CDR1 MGHRA and CDR2 YSYEKL. J was trimmed by 4 bases and V by 3 bases; bases with no gene match: 4. The CDR3 has 15 residues. The CDR3 coding sequence is TGCGCCAGCAGCCACGGGACAGGGGGAGGCTATGGCTACACCTTC. This codes for CASSHGTGGGYGYTF.